Listed below are T cell receptor beta chains from one sample, sequenced in a study of cytomegalovirus exposure and HLA in healthy donors. The method was immunoSEQ multiplex PCR; TCRdb's version includes in-frame clones alone and lacks a portion of them. This table holds about 110,000 clones, less than 90% found once. The sequenced sample consisted of PBMCs. The receptors shown here come from a woman younger than 35 in good health and CMV-seropositive. CDR3s include the opening cysteine and the closing phenylalanine or tryptophan. D genes are given only for firm matches. Only some rows state a clone size, as once, few, many or a class for expanded clones.

J: TRBJ2-7
D: TRBD2
V: TRBV15
size: -
CDR3: CATRLAGYYEQYF
DNA: TGTGCCACCAGGCTAGCGGGTTACTACGAGCAGTACTTC

J: TRBJ1-4
D: -
V: TRBV4-1
size: -
CDR3: CASSQRQGRQDNEKLFF
DNA: TGCGCCAGCAGCCAACGTCAGGGCCGGCAGGATAATGAAAAACTGTTTTTT

J: TRBJ1-1
D: -
V: TRBV7-2
size: -
CDR3: CASSLNAGGGTEAFF
DNA: TGTGCCAGCAGCTTAAATGCAGGCGGGGGCACTGAAGCTTTCTTT

J: TRBJ1-1
D: -
V: TRBV6-6
size: -
CDR3: CASGPLTANTEAFF
DNA: TGTGCCAGCGGCCCCTTAACAGCGAACACTGAAGCTTTCTTT

J: TRBJ1-2
D: -
V: TRBV28
size: -
CDR3: CASREGSGYGYTF
DNA: TGTGCCAGCAGGGAGGGGTCCGGTTATGGCTACACCTTC

J: TRBJ2-2
D: TRBD2
V: TRBV27
size: -
CDR3: CASGLASGGAFTGELFF
DNA: TGTGCCAGCGGATTGGCTAGCGGGGGGGCTTTCACCGGGGAGCTGTTTTTT

J: TRBJ1-6
D: TRBD1
V: TRBV28
size: -
CDR3: CASRPTDRELSPLHF
DNA: TGTGCCAGCAGGCCAACGGACAGGGAATTATCACCCCTCCACTTT

J: TRBJ2-5
D: TRBD2
V: TRBV7-2
size: -
CDR3: CASSSQLTSGGQETQYF
DNA: TGTGCCAGCAGCTCTCAACTGACTAGCGGGGGCCAAGAGACCCAGTACTTC

J: TRBJ1-6
D: TRBD1
V: TRBV4-1
size: -
CDR3: CASSQNGQGNSPLHF
DNA: TGCGCCAGCAGCCAAAACGGACAGGGCAATTCACCCCTCCACTTT

J: TRBJ1-2
D: TRBD1
V: TRBV5-1
size: -
CDR3: CASSSTGDGYTF
DNA: TGCGCCAGCAGCTCCACAGGGGACGGCTACACCTTC

J: TRBJ1-1
D: -
V: TRBV5-6
size: -
CDR3: CASSRERVNTEAFF
DNA: TGTGCCAGCAGCCGGGAGCGGGTGAACACTGAAGCTTTCTTT

J: TRBJ2-2
D: TRBD2
V: TRBV5-4
size: -
CDR3: CASRKEGLAGELFF
DNA: TGTGCCAGCAGAAAAGAAGGACTAGCCGGGGAGCTGTTTTTT

J: TRBJ2-2
D: -
V: TRBV5-1
size: -
CDR3: CASSLGAGRPTGELFF
DNA: TGCGCCAGCAGCTTGGGCGCAGGCAGGCCGACCGGGGAGCTGTTTTTT

J: TRBJ2-5
D: -
V: TRBV7-8
size: -
CDR3: CASSLLVQGPETQYF
DNA: TGTGCCAGCAGCTTATTAGTTCAGGGTCCAGAGACCCAGTACTTC

J: TRBJ1-1
D: -
V: TRBV5-4
size: -
CDR3: CASSRDGGGSEAFF
DNA: TGTGCCAGCAGCCGTGACGGGGGTGGAAGTGAAGCTTTCTTT

J: TRBJ1-1
D: TRBD1
V: TRBV6-1
size: few
CDR3: CASSADRGAEAFF
DNA: TGTGCCAGCAGTGCGGACAGGGGGGCTGAAGCTTTCTTT

J: TRBJ2-2
D: TRBD1
V: TRBV7-9
size: -
CDR3: CASSLAAGQGVTGELFF
DNA: TGTGCCAGCAGCTTAGCGGCGGGACAGGGGGTTACCGGGGAGCTGTTTTTT

J: TRBJ2-7
D: TRBD1
V: TRBV14
size: -
CDR3: CASSLRDSSYEQYF
DNA: TGTGCCAGCAGCCTAAGGGACAGCTCCTACGAGCAGTACTTC